These T cell receptor beta chains were read from a single sample in a study of shared clonotypes between healthy human individuals. The repertoire was sequenced with immunoSEQ multiplex PCR; TCRdb's copy has only in-frame clones and lacks some. The sample records more than 500,000 clones, 85% to 95% being singletons. The sequencing input was naive CD8+ T cells sorted from blood. All receptors come from a woman aged 30 to 39 in good health. Both conserved end residues are part of each CDR3. Each record gives: D gene, J gene, V gene, CDR3 protein, CDR3 DNA. D genes are given only for firm matches.

D: TRBD1
J: TRBJ1-5
V: TRBV6-1
CDR3: CASIETGVPNQPQHF
DNA: TGTGCCAGCATCGAGACAGGGGTACCAAATCAGCCCCAGCATTTT

D: TRBD1
J: TRBJ1-4
V: TRBV13
CDR3: CASSSNPTGFNEKLFF
DNA: TGTGCCAGCAGCTCCAATCCGACAGGGTTTAATGAAAAACTGTTTTTT

D: NA
J: TRBJ1-1
V: TRBV11-2
CDR3: CASSLWGPNTEAFF
DNA: TGTGCCAGCAGCCTTTGGGGCCCGAACACTGAAGCTTTCTTT

D: NA
J: TRBJ1-3
V: TRBV2
CDR3: CASMSSTGQGTGNTIYF
DNA: TGTGCCAGCATGAGTTCAACAGGGCAGGGGACTGGAAACACCATATATTTT

D: TRBD1
J: TRBJ1-6
V: TRBV19
CDR3: CASSIDYRQGPSPLHF
DNA: TGTGCCAGTAGTATAGATTATCGACAGGGACCGTCACCCCTCCACTTT

D: TRBD1
J: TRBJ2-7
V: TRBV27
CDR3: CASSPETGLYEQYF
DNA: TGTGCCAGCAGTCCAGAGACAGGGCTCTACGAGCAGTACTTC

D: NA
J: TRBJ1-3
V: TRBV23-1
CDR3: CASSQLGQPNRNTIYF
DNA: TGCGCCAGCAGTCAATTAGGACAACCGAATCGGAACACCATATATTTT

D: NA
J: TRBJ2-7
V: TRBV28
CDR3: CASSAGTGEQYF
DNA: TGTGCCAGCAGCGCGGGCACCGGCGAGCAGTACTTC

D: TRBD1
J: TRBJ2-7
V: TRBV13
CDR3: CASSLGQGVYEQYF
DNA: TGTGCCAGCAGCTTGGGACAGGGGGTCTACGAGCAGTACTTC

D: TRBD2
J: TRBJ2-7
V: TRBV6-5
CDR3: CASSYLIAGAEQYF
DNA: TGTGCCAGCAGTTACTTAATAGCGGGAGCCGAGCAGTACTTC

D: TRBD2
J: TRBJ2-7
V: TRBV9
CDR3: CASSPGGDLSEQYF
DNA: TGTGCCAGCAGCCCCGGGGGGGATCTCTCCGAGCAGTACTTC

D: NA
J: TRBJ2-7
V: TRBV6-6
CDR3: CASSEGMRHEQYF
DNA: TGTGCCAGCTCCGAGGGGATGCGCCACGAGCAGTACTTC

D: NA
J: TRBJ2-2
V: TRBV5-1
CDR3: CASSLGTTNTGELFF
DNA: TGCGCCAGCAGCTTAGGGACAACGAACACCGGGGAGCTGTTTTTT

D: TRBD2
J: TRBJ2-7
V: TRBV5-1
CDR3: CASSLAGGPSYEQYF
DNA: TGCGCCAGCAGTTTAGCGGGAGGGCCTTCCTACGAGCAGTACTTC

D: NA
J: TRBJ2-1
V: TRBV28
CDR3: CASSLLGTQTYNEQFF
DNA: TGTGCCAGCAGTTTATTGGGGACACAAACCTACAATGAGCAGTTCTTC

D: TRBD1
J: TRBJ2-1
V: TRBV9
CDR3: CASSTQVRSTGGNEQFF
DNA: TGTGCCAGCAGCACCCAGGTCAGAAGTACAGGGGGCAATGAGCAGTTCTTC

D: TRBD1
J: TRBJ2-7
V: TRBV5-4
CDR3: CASSPSTGDYEQYF
DNA: TGTGCCAGCAGCCCCTCGACAGGGGACTACGAGCAGTACTTC

D: NA
J: TRBJ2-3
V: TRBV13
CDR3: CASSYPTATDTQYF
DNA: TGTGCCAGCAGCTACCCGACAGCCACAGATACGCAGTATTTT

D: NA
J: TRBJ2-1
V: TRBV6-1
CDR3: CASSEKLGIDEQFF
DNA: TGTGCCAGCAGTGAGAAGCTGGGGATCGATGAGCAGTTCTTC

D: NA
J: TRBJ1-2
V: TRBV5-6
CDR3: CASSLATHMAGESGYTF
DNA: TGTGCCAGCAGCTTGGCCACGCATATGGCGGGTGAGAGTGGCTACACCTTC

D: TRBD2
J: TRBJ2-2
V: TRBV5-6
CDR3: CASSLVSSGSGELFF
DNA: TGTGCCAGCAGCTTGGTGTCTAGCGGGAGTGGGGAGCTGTTTTTT

D: NA
J: TRBJ1-6
V: TRBV28
CDR3: CASSLTETNSPLHF
DNA: TGTGCCAGCAGTTTGACAGAAACTAATTCACCCCTCCACTTT

D: TRBD1
J: TRBJ2-1
V: TRBV15
CDR3: CATSRVGGQDSYNEQFF
DNA: TGTGCCACCAGCAGAGTGGGGGGACAGGACTCCTACAATGAGCAGTTCTTC

D: TRBD2
J: TRBJ2-7
V: TRBV7-2
CDR3: CASSFHAGGALREQYF
DNA: TGTGCCAGCAGCTTCCACGCGGGAGGGGCCCTACGGGAGCAGTACTTC